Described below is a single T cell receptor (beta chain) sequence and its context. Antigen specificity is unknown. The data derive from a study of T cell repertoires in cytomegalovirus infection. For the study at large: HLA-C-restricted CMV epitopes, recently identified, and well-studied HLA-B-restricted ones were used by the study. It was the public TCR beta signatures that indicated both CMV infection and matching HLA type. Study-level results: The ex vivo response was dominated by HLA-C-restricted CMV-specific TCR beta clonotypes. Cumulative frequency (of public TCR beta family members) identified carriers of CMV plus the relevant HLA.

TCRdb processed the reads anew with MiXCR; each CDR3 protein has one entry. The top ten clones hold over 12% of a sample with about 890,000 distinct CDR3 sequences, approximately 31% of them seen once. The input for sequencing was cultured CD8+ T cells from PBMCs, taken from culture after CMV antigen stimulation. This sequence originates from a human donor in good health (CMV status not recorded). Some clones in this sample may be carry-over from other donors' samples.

CDR3 loop: CASSFPGSGFEQYV. The CDR3 bases are TGTGCCAGCAGTTTCCCCGGATCAGGGTTCGAGCAGTACGTC. The rearrangement links TRBV28 to TRBJ2-7; a possible D gene is TRBD1 (5 bases). There are 14 residues in the CDR3. Between the trimmed V and J ends, which lost 3 bases and 6 bases, there was a span of 15 bases. In germline, CDR1 is MDHEN, CDR2 SYDVKM.